These 31 T cell receptor beta chains came from one sample sequenced in a study of blood T cell repertoires in COVID-19. TCRdb keeps only in-frame clones here, not all; method: immunoSEQ multiplex PCR. The sample lists 200,000 to 250,000 clones; about nine tenths were seen once. The specimen sequenced was peripheral blood. All receptors come from a man between 60 and 70 years old with acute or convalescent COVID-19.

The V call is TRBV18, the J call TRBJ2-3, with D unclear. The CDR3 has 16 amino acids. V shed 0 bases and J shed 1 base, with 11 bases lying between them. CDR1 is KGHSH, CDR2 LQKENI, per germline. CDR3 protein: CASSPPPGIGTDTQYF. In DNA, the CDR3 is TGTGCCAGCTCACCACCGCCGGGTATCGGCACAGATACGCAGTATTTT.

The chain joins TRBV5-1 to TRBJ2-7; maybe TRBD1 (5 bases). V was shortened by 0 bases and J by 7 bases, with 11 bases between the two germline ends. This CDR3 has 13 amino acids. Germline lookup yields CDR1 SGHRS and CDR2 YFSETQ. CDR3 sequence (DNA): TGCGCCAGCAGCTTGGCTCAGGGCAGGGAGCAGTACTTC. This sequence encodes CASSLAQGREQYF.

This chain connects TRBV30 to TRBJ1-1; no clear D gene. V lost 3 bases and J lost 1, with 6 bases in between. There are 12 residues in the CDR3. Germline-derived CDR1 and CDR2 are GTSNPN and SVGIG (reference sequence). Here the CDR3 reads CAWRTQNTEAFF. The CDR3 DNA follows: TGTGCCTGGAGGACACAGAACACTGAAGCTTTCTTT.

J is TRBJ2-3 and V is TRBV5-1; a weak D match, TRBD1 (6 bases). This CDR3 has 12 residues. CDR1 and CDR2 (germline): SGHRS, YFSETQ. The V end was cut by 3 bases, the J end by 6 bases, with 8 bases between. CDR3 DNA sequence: TGCGCCAGCAGCTCTACAGGGGATACGCAGTATTTT. It yields the protein CASSSTGDTQYF.

This clone was found a few times. This rearrangement joins TRBV30 to TRBJ2-7, with TRBD2 identical over 10 bases. Germline CDR1 GTSNPN, CDR2 SVGIG (reference sequence). CDR3 length: 15 amino acids. J gave up 4 bases and V 1 base, and 7 bases lay outside the gene matches. DNA for the CDR3: TGTGCCTGGAGTGCCAGCGGGAGGGCCCCGTACGAGCAGTACTTC. Translation gives CAWSASGRAPYEQYF.

This chain connects TRBV11-3 to TRBJ1-5; 7 bases agree with TRBD1. The CDR3 sequence is 15 residues long. CDR1 is SGHNT, CDR2 YENEEA, per germline. The V gene end was trimmed by 0 bases and the J gene end by 4 bases; junction bases not matched to a gene: 3. The CDR3 DNA reads as TGTGCCAGCAGCTTAGACGGGACAGCAAATCAGCCCCAGCATTTT. Its translation is CASSLDGTANQPQHF. The variable domain in full, with the rest retrieved from reference TRBV11-3 and TRBJ1-5, is EAGVVQSPRYKIIEKKQPVAFWCNPISGHNTLYWYLQNLGQGPELLIRYENEEAVDDSQLPKDRFSAERLKGVDSTLKIQPAELGDSAVYLCASSLDGTANQPQHFGDGTRLSIL.

The rearrangement uses TRBV7-6 and TRBJ1-1, with D perhaps matching TRBD1 (6 bases). Trimming left V 3 bases short and J 1 base short, with 12 bases between. The CDR3 spans 15 residues. CDR1 and CDR2 from the germline V gene are SGHVS and FNYEAQ. CDR3 DNA: TGTGCCAGCAGCTTTATCAGGGGATCGAACACTGAAGCTTTCTTT. Its protein product is CASSFIRGSNTEAFF.

V is TRBV7-9 and J is TRBJ2-3; TRBD2 matches 7 bases. The CDR3 runs 15 residues. After removal of 5 bases from V and 5 bases from J, the junction contained 10 bases not matched to a gene. Germline V gives CDR1 SEHNR, CDR2 FQNEAQ (reference sequence). For the CDR3, the DNA is TGTGCCAGCAGCCTGTGGACTAGATCAGTAGATACGCAGTATTTT. This gives the protein CASSLWTRSVDTQYF. The whole variable domain, filled in from reference TRBV7-9 and TRBJ2-3, reads DTGVSQNPRHKITKRGQNVTFRCDPISEHNRLYWYRQTLGQGPEFLTYFQNEAQLEKSRLLSDRFSAERPKGSFSTLEIQRTEQGDSAMYLCASSLWTRSVDTQYFGPGTRLTVL.

V is TRBV11-3 and J is TRBJ1-1; D is unresolved. Germline V CDR1 and CDR2: SGHNT, YENEEA. The length of the CDR3 is 13 residues. V dropped 6 bases and J dropped 1 base, with 9 bases sitting between them. The CDR3 sequence is CASRTIRNTEAFF. CDR3 nucleotide sequence: TGTGCCAGCAGAACGATCAGGAACACTGAAGCTTTCTTT.

For this clone: Additional DNA sequences in this sample encode the identical CDR3. The chain couples TRBV5-4 to TRBJ1-3, with 10 bases fitting TRBD1. V lost 0 bases to trimming and J lost 1 base; unmatched junction nucleotides: 4. CDR1 is SGHNT and CDR2 is YYREEE in the germline V gene (reference sequence). The CDR3 runs to 17 residues. CDR3 amino acids: CASSLGGTGVSGNTIYF. CDR3 in DNA: TGTGCCAGCAGCTTGGGGGGGACAGGGGTTTCTGGAAACACCATATATTTT. Complete variable domain (other parts from reference TRBV5-4 and TRBJ1-3): ETGVTQSPTHLIKTRGQQVTLRCSSQSGHNTVSWYQQALGQGPQFIFQYYREEENGRGNFPPRFSGLQFPNYSSELNVNALELDDSALYLCASSLGGTGVSGNTIYFGEGSWLTVV.

The CDR3 DNA is TGTGCCTGGAGTGTATCGGACAGGGGCCATGGCTACACCTTC. It codes for CAWSVSDRGHGYTF. The V gene is TRBV30, the J gene TRBJ1-2; 9 nucleotides line up with TRBD1. The CDR3 sequence is 14 residues long. V lost 0 bases to trimming and J lost 6 bases; unmatched junction nucleotides: 5. Germline-derived CDR1 and CDR2 are GTSNPN and SVGIG (reference sequence).

The chain carries TRBV5-1 and TRBJ2-1; D is unresolved. Germline V CDR1 and CDR2: SGHRS, YFSETQ. Trimming stripped 0 bases from V and 0 bases from J, with 7 bases between. This CDR3 is built from 15 residues. CDR3 in amino acids: CASSLGDTSYNEQFF. CDR3 nucleotide sequence: TGCGCCAGCAGCTTGGGAGACACCTCCTACAATGAGCAGTTCTTC.

This chain links TRBV5-1 with TRBJ2-7; possible D gene TRBD1, 5 bases. Germline-derived CDR1 and CDR2 are SGHRS and YFSETQ. Trimming shortened V by 3 bases and J by 3 bases, and 13 bases separated the two germline ends. The CDR3 is 14 residues long. CDR3 in DNA: TGCGCCAGCAGCTCCTCCACAGGTTTCTACGAGCAGTACTTC. This encodes CASSSSTGFYEQYF.

The genes are TRBV7-9 and TRBJ1-2; no clear D. Germline values: CDR1 SEHNR, CDR2 FQNEAQ (reference sequence). Trimming cost V 5 bases and J 2 bases, with 18 bases left between them. The CDR3 is 16 residues long. The CDR3 here is CASSPPLVGINYGYTF. The CDR3 DNA sequence: TGTGCCAGCAGCCCCCCCTTAGTCGGGATAAACTATGGCTACACCTTC.

The chain links TRBV6-5 to TRBJ1-2; the match to TRBD1 covers 8 bases. Germline-derived CDR1 and CDR2 are MNHEY and SVGAGI. Unmatched junction bases numbered 8, after V lost 5 bases and J lost 3 bases. CDR3 length equals 15 residues. The CDR3 loop reads CASSTVGQGYYGYTF. Written as DNA, the CDR3 is TGTGCCAGCAGTACCGTAGGACAGGGATACTATGGCTACACCTTC.

This chain joins TRBV29-1 and TRBJ2-3, with 10 bases lining up with TRBD1. Germline V lookup: CDR1 SQVTM, CDR2 ANQGSEA. V lost 0 bases and J lost 3; bases outside the gene matches: 6. This CDR3 region has 16 residues. The CDR3 here is CSVEDVPGQGTDTQYF. In DNA, the CDR3 is TGCAGCGTTGAAGACGTCCCGGGACAGGGGACAGATACGCAGTATTTT.

This chain uses TRBV6-4 with TRBJ2-1; TRBD1 aligns across 9 bases. CDR1 MRHNA and CDR2 SNTAGT come from the germline V gene. The CDR3 loop spans 15 amino acids. V was pared by 3 bases and J by 2 bases, with 2 bases of the junction left unmatched. The CDR3 DNA is TGTGCCAGCAGTGAGGGACAGGGCCCCTACAATGAGCAGTTCTTC. Its translation: CASSEGQGPYNEQFF.

V is TRBV6-5 and J is TRBJ2-7; 10 bases agree with TRBD2. The CDR3 spans 15 residues. The ends lost 5 bases at V and 6 bases at J; junction bases unmatched: 10. Per germline, CDR1 MNHEY and CDR2 SVGAGI. CDR3 coding DNA: TGTGCCAGCAGTACAGCGGGAGGGCCCTCGGGCGAGCAGTACTTC. This translates into CASSTAGGPSGEQYF.

V gene TRBV4-3 combines with J gene TRBJ2-3; D may be TRBD1 (6 bases). V was clipped by 0 bases and J by 3 bases, with 22 bases between them. The germline V gene encodes CDR1 LGHNA and CDR2 YSLEER. CDR3 length: 19 residues. The CDR3 loop is CASSQDYHRGRGGTDTQYF. The CDR3 region has the DNA TGCGCCAGCAGCCAAGATTATCATCGGGGCAGGGGTGGAACAGATACGCAGTATTTT.

This clone was recorded once. The gene calls are TRBV28 and TRBJ2-7, with D perhaps TRBD2 (7 bases). Per the germline V gene, CDR1 is MDHEN and CDR2 is SYDVKM. V gave up 4 bases and J gave up 11 bases, with 21 bases separating them. There are 14 residues in the CDR3. The CDR3, as DNA: TGTGCCAGCAGTTCGGGGGGCCCCTCGTCCAAGGAGTACTTC. Translation: CASSSGGPSSKEYF.

For the CDR3, the DNA is TGCAGTGCTAGTGGATTTAGCGTAGAGACCCAGTACTTC. Residues: CSASGFSVETQYF. The V and J genes are TRBV20-1 and TRBJ2-5; tentatively, D is TRBD2 (5 bases). CDR1 is DFQATT, CDR2 SNEGSKA, per germline (reference sequence). This CDR3 has 13 amino acids. V was pared by 3 bases and J by 4 bases, with 12 bases between.

This clone was detected only once. The chain recombines TRBV4-3 with TRBJ2-2; 9 positions match TRBD1. The germline V gene encodes CDR1 LGHNA and CDR2 YSLEER. The V segment lost 2 bases and the J segment 4 bases; nucleotides outside the gene matches: 2. The CDR3 runs 15 residues. CDR3 in DNA: TGCGCCAGCAGCCAACGACAGGGGGGCACCGGGGAGCTGTTTTTT. Amino acid sequence: CASSQRQGGTGELFF.

The V call is TRBV9, the J call TRBJ1-2; TRBD1 might be the D (6 bases). The V gene's germline CDR1 is SGDLS and CDR2 YYNGEE. The ends were cut back, 4 bases at V and 5 bases at J, with 9 bases in the middle. The CDR3 spans 12 residues. CDR3: CASSPDSYGYTF. CDR3 nucleotides: TGTGCCAGCAGCCCGGACAGTTATGGCTACACCTTC.

The chain recombines TRBV6-2 or TRBV6-3 with TRBJ1-1; D call uncertain. Germline values: CDR1 MNHEY, CDR2 SVGEGT. The length of the CDR3 is 14 residues. The V end was cut by 1 base, the J end by 6 bases, with 12 bases between. The CDR3 bases are TGTGCCAGCAGTTACTTTGGAGACGGGGCTGAAGCTTTCTTT. Encoded protein: CASSYFGDGAEAFF.

The chain uses TRBV28 and TRBJ2-1, with 10 bases fitting TRBD2. Germline CDR1 reads MDHEN; CDR2 reads SYDVKM. This CDR3 is 14 amino acids long. Germline trimming cut 6 bases from V and 4 bases from J; bases unmatched to any gene: 3. CDR3 region: CASSQAGGYNEQFF. CDR3 bases: TGTGCCAGCAGCCAAGCGGGAGGGTACAATGAGCAGTTCTTC. The full variable domain, in which reference TRBV28 and TRBJ2-1 provide the parts outside the CDR3, is DVKVTQSSRYLVKRTGEKVFLECVQDMDHENMFWYRQDPGLGLRLIYFSYDVKMKEKGDIPEGYSVSREKKERFSLILESASTNQTSMYLCASSQAGGYNEQFFGPGTRLTVL.

The rearrangement joins TRBV3-1 (or the pseudogene TRBV3-2) to TRBJ1-1; 7 nucleotides line up with TRBD1. V lost 0 bases and J lost 5; bases outside the gene matches: 3. The length of the CDR3 is 14 residues. Per the germline V gene, CDR1 is LGHDT and CDR2 is YNNKEL (reference sequence). CDR3 loop: CASSQEGQWTEAFF. Here the CDR3 DNA reads TGTGCCAGCAGCCAAGAGGGACAGTGGACTGAAGCTTTCTTT.

The chain carries TRBV19 and TRBJ1-2, with D possibly matching TRBD1 (6 bases). V was shortened by 8 bases and J by 2 bases, with 9 bases between the two germline ends. This CDR3 comprises 12 residues. Germline CDR1 and CDR2: LNHDA and SQIVND (reference sequence). CDR3 residues: CASEGGNYGYTF. Written as DNA, the CDR3 is TGTGCCAGTGAGGGGGGGAACTATGGCTACACCTTC. Full variable domain (rest looked up from reference TRBV19 and TRBJ1-2): DGGITQSPKYLFRKEGQNVTLSCEQNLNHDAMYWYRQDPGQGLRLIYYSQIVNDFQKGDIAEGYSVSREKKESFPLTVTSAQKNPTAFYLCASEGGNYGYTFGSGTRLTVV.

The genes are TRBV11-3 and TRBJ2-7, with D uncertain. This CDR3 has 14 amino acids. Trimming took 5 bases from V and 3 from J, leaving 14 bases between them. Germline V gives CDR1 SGHNT, CDR2 YENEEA. CDR3 region: CASSPQAGVYEQYF. The CDR3 bases are TGTGCCAGCAGCCCACAAGCTGGAGTCTACGAGCAGTACTTC.

This chain uses TRBV3-1 (or the pseudogene TRBV3-2) with TRBJ2-3, with D possibly TRBD2 on 5 matching bases. Trimming removed 0 bases at V and 8 bases at J, with 9 bases between. From germline, CDR1 is LGHDT and CDR2 YNNKEL (reference sequence). The CDR3 is 13 amino acids. Here the CDR3 DNA reads TGTGCCAGCAGCCAAGAGGGAGCTGGTACGCAGTATTTT. As protein: CASSQEGAGTQYF.

The chain carries TRBV28 and TRBJ1-5; 8 bases line up with TRBD1. After removal of 3 bases from V and 9 bases from J, the junction contained 4 bases not matched to a gene. Per the germline V gene, CDR1 is MDHEN and CDR2 is SYDVKM. This CDR3 is 13 amino acids long. The CDR3 spells CASSFRDRGPQHF. The CDR3 DNA follows: TGTGCCAGCAGTTTCCGTGACAGGGGGCCCCAGCATTTT. The entire variable domain, with the rest obtained from reference TRBV28 and TRBJ1-5, is as follows: DVKVTQSSRYLVKRTGEKVFLECVQDMDHENMFWYRQDPGLGLRLIYFSYDVKMKEKGDIPEGYSVSREKKERFSLILESASTNQTSMYLCASSFRDRGPQHFGDGTRLSIL.

Here the CDR3 DNA reads TGCGCCAGCAGCCAGGGACCGCTGGGGGGGGAGCAGTTCTTC. It codes for CASSQGPLGGEQFF. The chain links TRBV4-1 to TRBJ2-1, with 7 bases lining up with TRBD2. V dropped 3 bases and J dropped 10; count of bases not matched to a gene: 9. Germline values: CDR1 MGHRA, CDR2 YSYEKL. The CDR3 covers 14 residues.